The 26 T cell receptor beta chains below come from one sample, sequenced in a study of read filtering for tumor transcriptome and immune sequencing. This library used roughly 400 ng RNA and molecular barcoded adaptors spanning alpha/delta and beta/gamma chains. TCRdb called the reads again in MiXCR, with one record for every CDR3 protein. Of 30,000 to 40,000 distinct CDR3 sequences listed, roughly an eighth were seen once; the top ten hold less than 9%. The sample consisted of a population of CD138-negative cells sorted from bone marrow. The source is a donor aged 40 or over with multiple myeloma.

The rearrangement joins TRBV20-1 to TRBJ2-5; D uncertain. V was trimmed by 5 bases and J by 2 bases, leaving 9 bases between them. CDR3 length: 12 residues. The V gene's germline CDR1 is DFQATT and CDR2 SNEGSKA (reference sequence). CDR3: CSAQDTQETQYF. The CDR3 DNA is TGCAGTGCTCAAGACACACAAGAGACCCAGTACTTC.

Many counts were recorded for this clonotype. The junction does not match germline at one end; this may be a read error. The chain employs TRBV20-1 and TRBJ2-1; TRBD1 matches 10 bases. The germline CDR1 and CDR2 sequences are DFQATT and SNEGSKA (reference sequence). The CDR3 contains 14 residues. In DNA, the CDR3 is TGCAGTGCAAAGACGGGACAGGGGTTAGAGGAGCAGTCCTTC. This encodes CSAKTGQGLEEQSF.

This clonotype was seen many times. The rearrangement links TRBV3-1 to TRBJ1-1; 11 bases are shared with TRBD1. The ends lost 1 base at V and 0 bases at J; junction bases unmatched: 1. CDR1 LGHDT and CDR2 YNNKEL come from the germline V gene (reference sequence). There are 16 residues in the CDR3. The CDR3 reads CASSQGTGGVNTEAFF. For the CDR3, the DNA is TGTGCCAGCAGCCAAGGGACAGGGGGCGTGAACACTGAAGCTTTCTTT.

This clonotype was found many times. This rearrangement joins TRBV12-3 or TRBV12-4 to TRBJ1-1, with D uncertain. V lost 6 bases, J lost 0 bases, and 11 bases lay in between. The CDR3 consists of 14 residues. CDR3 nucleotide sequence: TGTGCCAGCAGCTCCCGAACAGTGAACACTGAAGCTTTCTTT. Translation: CASSSRTVNTEAFF.

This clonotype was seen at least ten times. The CDR3 protein is CASSQDRGVSNQPQHF. As DNA, the CDR3 is TGCGCCAGCAGCCAAGATCGAGGGGTAAGCAATCAGCCCCAGCATTTT. The chain carries TRBV4-1 and TRBJ1-5; maybe TRBD1 (5 bases). This CDR3 spans 16 amino acids. The germline gives CDR1 MGHRA, CDR2 YSYEKL. V lost 0 bases and J lost 1, with 10 bases in between.

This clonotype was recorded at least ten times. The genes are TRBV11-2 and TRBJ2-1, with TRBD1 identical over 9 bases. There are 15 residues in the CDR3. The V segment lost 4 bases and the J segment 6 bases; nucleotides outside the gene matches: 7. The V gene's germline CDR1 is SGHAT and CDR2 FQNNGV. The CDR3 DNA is TGTGCCAGCAGCTCTCCCGGGACAGGGACCAATGAGCAGTTCTTC. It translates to CASSSPGTGTNEQFF.

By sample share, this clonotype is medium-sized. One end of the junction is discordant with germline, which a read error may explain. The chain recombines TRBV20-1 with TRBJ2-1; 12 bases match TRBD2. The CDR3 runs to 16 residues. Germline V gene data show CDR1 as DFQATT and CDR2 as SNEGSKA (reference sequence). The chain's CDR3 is CSARAYLGLAGLIPLF. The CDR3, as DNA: TGCAGTGCTAGAGCCTATCTAGGACTAGCGGGACTAATACCCCTCTTC.

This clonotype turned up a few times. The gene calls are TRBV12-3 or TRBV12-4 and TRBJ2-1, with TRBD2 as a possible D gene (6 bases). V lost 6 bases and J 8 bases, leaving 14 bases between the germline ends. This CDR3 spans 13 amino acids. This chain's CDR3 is CASSPTSVDEQFF. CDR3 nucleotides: TGTGCCAGCAGCCCGACTAGTGTCGATGAGCAGTTCTTC.

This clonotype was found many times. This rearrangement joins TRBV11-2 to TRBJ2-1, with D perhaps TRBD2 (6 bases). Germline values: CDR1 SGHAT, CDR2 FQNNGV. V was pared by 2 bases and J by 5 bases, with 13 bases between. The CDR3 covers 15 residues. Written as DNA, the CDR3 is TGTGCCAGCAGCTTATGGTTGCGGGACGACAATGAGCAGTTCTTC. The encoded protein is CASSLWLRDDNEQFF.

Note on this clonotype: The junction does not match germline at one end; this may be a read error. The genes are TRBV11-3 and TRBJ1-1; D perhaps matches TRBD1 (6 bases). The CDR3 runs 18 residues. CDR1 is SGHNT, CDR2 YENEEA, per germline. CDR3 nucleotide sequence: TGTGCCAGCAGCTTAGAGGGGAGGTTGGGACATAAGGACACTGAAGCTCTCTTT. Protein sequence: CASSLEGRLGHKDTEALF.

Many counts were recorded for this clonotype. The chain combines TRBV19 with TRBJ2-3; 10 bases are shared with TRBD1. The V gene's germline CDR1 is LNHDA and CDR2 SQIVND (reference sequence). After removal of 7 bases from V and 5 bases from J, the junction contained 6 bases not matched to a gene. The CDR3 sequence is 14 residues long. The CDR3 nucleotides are TGTGCCAGTACCCGGACAGGGGGATTAGATACGCAGTATTTT. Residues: CASTRTGGLDTQYF.

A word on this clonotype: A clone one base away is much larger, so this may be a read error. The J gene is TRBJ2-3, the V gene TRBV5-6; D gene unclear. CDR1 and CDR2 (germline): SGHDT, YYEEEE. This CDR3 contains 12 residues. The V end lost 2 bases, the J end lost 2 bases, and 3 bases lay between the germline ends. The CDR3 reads CASSLITDTQYF. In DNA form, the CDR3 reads TGTGCCAGCAGCTTAATCACAGATACGCAGTATTTT.

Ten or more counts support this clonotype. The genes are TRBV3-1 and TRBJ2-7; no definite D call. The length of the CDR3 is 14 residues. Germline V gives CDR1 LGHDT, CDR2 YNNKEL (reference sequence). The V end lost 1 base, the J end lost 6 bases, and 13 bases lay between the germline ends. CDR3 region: CASSQALRAAEQYF. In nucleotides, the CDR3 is TGTGCCAGCAGCCAAGCTCTCCGGGCGGCCGAGCAGTACTTC.

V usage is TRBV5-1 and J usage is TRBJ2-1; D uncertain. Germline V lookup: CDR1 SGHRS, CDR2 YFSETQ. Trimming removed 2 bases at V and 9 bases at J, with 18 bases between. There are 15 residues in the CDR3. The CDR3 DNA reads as TGCGCCAGCAGCTTAACAGACGTTATTGGTGCTGAGCAGTTCTTC. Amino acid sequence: CASSLTDVIGAEQFF.

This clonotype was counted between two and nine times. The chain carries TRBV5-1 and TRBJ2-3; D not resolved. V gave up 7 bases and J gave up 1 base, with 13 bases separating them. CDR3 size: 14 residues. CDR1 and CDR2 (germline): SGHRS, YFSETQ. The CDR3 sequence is CASGEPSGTDTQYF. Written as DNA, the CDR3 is TGCGCCAGCGGTGAGCCCTCGGGCACAGATACGCAGTATTTT.

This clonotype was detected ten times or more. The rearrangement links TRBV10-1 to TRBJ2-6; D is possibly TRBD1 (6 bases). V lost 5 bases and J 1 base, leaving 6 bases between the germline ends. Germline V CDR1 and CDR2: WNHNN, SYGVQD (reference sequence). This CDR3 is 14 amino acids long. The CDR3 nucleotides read TGCGCCAGCAGTCAGGGGTCTGGGGCCAACGTCCTGACTTTC. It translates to CASSQGSGANVLTF.

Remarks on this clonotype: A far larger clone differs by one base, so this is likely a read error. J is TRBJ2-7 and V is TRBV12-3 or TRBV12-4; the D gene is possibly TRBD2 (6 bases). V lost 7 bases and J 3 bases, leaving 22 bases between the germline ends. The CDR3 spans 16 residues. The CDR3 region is CASIPKGPGEGYEQYF. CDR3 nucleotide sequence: TGTGCCAGCATCCCAAAAGGTCCGGGAGAAGGCTACGAGCAGTACTTC.

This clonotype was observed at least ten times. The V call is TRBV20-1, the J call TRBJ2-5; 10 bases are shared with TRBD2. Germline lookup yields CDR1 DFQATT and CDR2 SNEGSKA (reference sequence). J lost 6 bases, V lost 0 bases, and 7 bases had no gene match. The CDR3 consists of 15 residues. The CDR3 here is CSARDRASGGQTQYF. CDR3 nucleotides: TGCAGTGCTAGAGATCGCGCTAGCGGGGGACAGACCCAGTACTTC.

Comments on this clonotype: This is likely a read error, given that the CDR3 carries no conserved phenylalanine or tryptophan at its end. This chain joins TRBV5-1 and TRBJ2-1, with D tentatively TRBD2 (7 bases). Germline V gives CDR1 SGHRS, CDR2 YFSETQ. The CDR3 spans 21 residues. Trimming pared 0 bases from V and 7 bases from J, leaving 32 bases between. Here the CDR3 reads CASSLANQTSGTKNLINEQFL. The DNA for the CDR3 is TGCGCCAGCAGCTTGGCAAATCAAACGAGCGGGACAAAAAACCTAATAAATGAGCAGTTCCTC.

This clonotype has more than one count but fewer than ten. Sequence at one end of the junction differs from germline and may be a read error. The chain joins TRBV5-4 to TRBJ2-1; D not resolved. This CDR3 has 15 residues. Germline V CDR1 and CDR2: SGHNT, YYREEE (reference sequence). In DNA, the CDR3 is TGTGCCAGAAGCTTGCGTTTCGGCGTTTCCAATGAGCAGTTCTTC. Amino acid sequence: CARSLRFGVSNEQFF.

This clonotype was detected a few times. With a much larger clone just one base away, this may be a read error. CDR3 loop: CSVAGQTLTTAEAFF. CDR3 in DNA: TGCAGCGTCGCGGGACAGACCTTAACAACGGCTGAAGCTTTCTTT. The chain recombines TRBV29-1 with TRBJ1-1; 7 nucleotides match TRBD1. The CDR3 covers 15 residues. V trimming: 6 bases; J trimming: 6 bases; junction bases outside the gene matches: 16. CDR1 SQVTM and CDR2 ANQGSEA come from the germline V gene.

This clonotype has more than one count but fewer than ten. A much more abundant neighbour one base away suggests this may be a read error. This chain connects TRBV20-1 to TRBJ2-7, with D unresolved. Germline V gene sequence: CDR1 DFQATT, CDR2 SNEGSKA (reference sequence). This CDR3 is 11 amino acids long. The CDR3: CSARANYEQHF. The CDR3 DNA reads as TGCAGTGCTAGAGCCAATTACGAGCAGCACTTC.

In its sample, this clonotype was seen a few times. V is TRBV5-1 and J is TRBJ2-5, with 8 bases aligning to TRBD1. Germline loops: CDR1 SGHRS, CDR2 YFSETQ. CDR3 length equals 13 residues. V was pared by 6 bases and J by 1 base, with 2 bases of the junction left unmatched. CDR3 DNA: TGCGCCAGCAAAGGGACAGGCCAAGAGACCCAGTACTTC. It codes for CASKGTGQETQYF.

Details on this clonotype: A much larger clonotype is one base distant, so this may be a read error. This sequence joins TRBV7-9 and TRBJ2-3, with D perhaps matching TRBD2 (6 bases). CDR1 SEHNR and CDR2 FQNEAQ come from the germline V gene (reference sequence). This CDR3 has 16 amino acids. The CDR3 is CASGLDRAGPTDTQYF. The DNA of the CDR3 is TGTGCCAGCGGCTTAGATCGGGCGGGACCCACAGATACGCAGTATTTT.

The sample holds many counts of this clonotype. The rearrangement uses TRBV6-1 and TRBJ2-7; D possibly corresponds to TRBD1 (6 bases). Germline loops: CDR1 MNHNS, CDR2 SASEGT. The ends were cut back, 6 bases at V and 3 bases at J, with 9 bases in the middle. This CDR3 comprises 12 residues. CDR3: CASSYRVYEQYF. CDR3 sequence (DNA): TGTGCCAGCAGCTACAGGGTCTACGAGCAGTACTTC.

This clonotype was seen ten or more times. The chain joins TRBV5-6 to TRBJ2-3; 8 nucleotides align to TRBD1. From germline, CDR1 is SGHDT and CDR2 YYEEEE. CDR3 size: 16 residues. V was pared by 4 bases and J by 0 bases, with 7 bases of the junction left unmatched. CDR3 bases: TGTGCCAGCAGCAGAGGGACAGGCGTCAGCACAGATACGCAGTATTTT. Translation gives CASSRGTGVSTDTQYF.